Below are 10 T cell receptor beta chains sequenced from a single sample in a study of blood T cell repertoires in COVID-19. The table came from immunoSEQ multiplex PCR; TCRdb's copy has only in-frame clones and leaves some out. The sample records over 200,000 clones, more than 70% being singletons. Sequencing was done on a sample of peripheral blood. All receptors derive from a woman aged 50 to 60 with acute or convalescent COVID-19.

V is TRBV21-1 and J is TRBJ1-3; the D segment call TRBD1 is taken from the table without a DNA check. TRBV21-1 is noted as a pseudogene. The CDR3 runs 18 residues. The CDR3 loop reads CASSKGGTGRIAGNTIYF. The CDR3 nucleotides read TGTGCCAGCAGCAAAGGTGGGACAGGGAGGATAGCTGGAAACACCATATATTTT.

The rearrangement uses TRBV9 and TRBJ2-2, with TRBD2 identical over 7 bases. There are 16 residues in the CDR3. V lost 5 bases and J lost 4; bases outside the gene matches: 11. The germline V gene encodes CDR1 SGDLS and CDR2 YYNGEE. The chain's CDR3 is CASRSMGRGGTGELFF. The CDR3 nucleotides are TGTGCCAGCAGATCCATGGGGAGGGGAGGCACCGGGGAGCTGTTTTTT. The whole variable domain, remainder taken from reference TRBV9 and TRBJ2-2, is DSGVTQTPKHLITATGQRVTLRCSPRSGDLSVYWYQQSLDQGLQFLIQYYNGEERAKGNILERFSAQQFPDLHSELNLSSLELGDSALYFCASRSMGRGGTGELFFGEGSRLTVL.

The CDR3 sequence: CATQGQNTEAFF. The CDR3 coding sequence is TGTGCCACCCAAGGACAGAACACTGAAGCTTTCTTT. The V and J genes are TRBV24-1 and TRBJ1-1; D might be TRBD1 (5 bases). Trimming cost V 9 bases and J 1 base, with 8 bases left between them. The CDR3 is 12 residues long. CDR1 and CDR2 (germline): KGHDR, SFDVKD.

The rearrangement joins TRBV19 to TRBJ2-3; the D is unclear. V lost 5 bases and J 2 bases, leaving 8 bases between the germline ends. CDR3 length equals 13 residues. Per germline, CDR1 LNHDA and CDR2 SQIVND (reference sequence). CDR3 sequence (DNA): TGTGCCAGTAGTGAGAGGTTCACAGATACGCAGTATTTT. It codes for CASSERFTDTQYF.

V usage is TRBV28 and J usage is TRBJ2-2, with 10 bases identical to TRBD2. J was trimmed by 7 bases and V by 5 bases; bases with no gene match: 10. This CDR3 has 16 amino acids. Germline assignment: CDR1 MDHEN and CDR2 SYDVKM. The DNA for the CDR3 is TGTGCCAGCAGTCCCCTCAGCGGGAGGGCCGGCGGGGAGCTGTTTTTT. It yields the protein CASSPLSGRAGGELFF.

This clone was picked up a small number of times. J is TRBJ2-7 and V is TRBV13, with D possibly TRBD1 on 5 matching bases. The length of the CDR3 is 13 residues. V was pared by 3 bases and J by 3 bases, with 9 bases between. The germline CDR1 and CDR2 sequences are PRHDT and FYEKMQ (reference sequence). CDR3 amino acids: CASSFDRSYEQYF. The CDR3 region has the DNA TGTGCCAGCAGCTTTGACAGAAGCTACGAGCAGTACTTC.

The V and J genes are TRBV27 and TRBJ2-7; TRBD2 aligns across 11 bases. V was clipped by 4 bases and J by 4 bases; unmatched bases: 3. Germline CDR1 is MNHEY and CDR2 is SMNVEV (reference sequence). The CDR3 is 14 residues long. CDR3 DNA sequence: TGTGCCAGCAGTTGGGCTAGCGGGAGGTACGAGCAGTACTTC. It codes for CASSWASGRYEQYF.

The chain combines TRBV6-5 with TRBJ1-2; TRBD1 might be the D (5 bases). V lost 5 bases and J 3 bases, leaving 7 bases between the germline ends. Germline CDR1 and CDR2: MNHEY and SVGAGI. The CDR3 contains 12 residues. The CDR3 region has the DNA TGTGCCAGCAGTCCAGGGTACTATGGCTACACCTTC. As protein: CASSPGYYGYTF.

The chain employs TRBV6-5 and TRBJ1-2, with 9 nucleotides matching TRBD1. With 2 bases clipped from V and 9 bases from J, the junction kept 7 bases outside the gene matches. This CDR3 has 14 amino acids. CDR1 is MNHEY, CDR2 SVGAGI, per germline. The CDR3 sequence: CASSYRGQGRSYTF. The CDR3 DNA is TGTGCCAGCAGTTACCGAGGACAGGGGAGAAGCTACACCTTC.

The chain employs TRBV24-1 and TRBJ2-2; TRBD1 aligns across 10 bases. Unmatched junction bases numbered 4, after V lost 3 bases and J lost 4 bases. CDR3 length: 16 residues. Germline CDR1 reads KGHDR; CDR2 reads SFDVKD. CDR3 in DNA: TGTGCCACCAGTGATACCGGGACAGGGGTCACCGGGGAGCTGTTTTTT. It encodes CATSDTGTGVTGELFF.